One T cell receptor (beta chain) is described in this entry. It lacks a known antigen. No quality values exist for individual bases; no much larger clone is one base distant. The immunoSEQ Assay, a bias-controlled multiplex PCR, was used to amplify TCRbeta CDR3 regions from genomic DNA. The paper's processing steps were these. Within the assay, amplification of reference gene primers was used to estimate how many nucleated cells each sample contained. To quantify the absolute abundance of each unique TCRbeta CDR3 rearrangement, sequence reads were collapsed and filtered. Productive Simpson clonality was computed per sample as the square root of Simpson's diversity index over productive rearrangements. Entries here come from immuneACCESS through TCRdb and include only in-frame sequences with V and J called. Some clones fail to appear in such tables; in the studies checked, an unresolved V gene covers under half of the shortfall, and the cause of the remainder is unknown. Clone size and the V and J calls come from that table; the DNA yielded D and trimming. Present in this sample are 200,000 to 250,000 clones, 84% of which were seen just once. Of the sample, approximately 6.8% is held by the ten largest clones.

Participants in the prospective study were aged 18 to 89 years, lived in 20 to 25 United States geographic areas, and enrolled through a virtual design. In the prospective study, participants were assigned to cohorts based on the clinical history participants reported in a screening survey and a study questionnaire. Recovered participants in ImmuneRACE Cohort 3 were defined by two consecutive negative NP/OP PCR tests, clearance by a healthcare professional, or resolution of symptoms. In the prospective study, whole blood, serum and a nasopharyngeal or oropharyngeal swab were collected from each participant by mobile phlebotomists. Prospective study participants could optionally give additional blood draws and questionnaires over a roughly 2-month period. Prospective study blood samples were shipped either frozen or at room temperature before DNA extraction. This sample is part of a study of blood T cell repertoires in COVID-19 (dated by TCRdb to about 2020). With regard to the full study: Samples from collaborators originated in the United States, Italy and Spain and spanned both the acute and convalescent phases of COVID-19. Where HLA class I and class II types were available, the types were taken from metadata supplied by the sample provider, not from assay-based typing. A de-identified subject ID, COVID-19 status, age in years and sex were almost always included in the sample metadata. A freely available public database, intended as a resource for researchers studying the immune response to SARS-CoV-2, is where the repertoires were released. Samples came from the ongoing ImmuneRACE study (first 160 participants) plus 1,254 subjects from 6 global collaborators. The dataset comprised deeply sampled blood TCRbeta repertoires from subjects exposed to, actively infected with, or recovered from COVID-19. The prospective study material was composed of cDNA or gDNA derived from T cells, B-cell-depleted T cells, or PBMCs. The study at large found these results: Clinical and demographic metadata were provided uncurated, with the amount varying by source and participant.

CDR1 LNHDA and CDR2 SQIVND were looked up in the germline V gene (reference sequence). V is shortened by 9 bases, J by 1 base, and the region joining them spans 18 bases. Measured from the cysteine to the phenylalanine, the CDR3 is 15 residues long. Only the CDR3 DNA is retained, 45 bases long and in frame from the first base. The TCR originated in a woman aged 35 to 49 who had recovered from COVID-19. The material sequenced was PBMCs or T cells enriched from blood (not recorded which). Recombination linked TRBV19 to TRBJ1-2; the D segment could be TRBD1, given 5 matching bases. The nucleotide sequence reads as follows: TGTGCCAGCTTGGACCCAGGGTTGCATAACTATGGCTACACCTTC. It codes for CASLDPGLHNYGYTF. Outside the CDR3, residues come from the reference TRBV19 and TRBJ1-2 proteins, so the full variable domain is: DGGITQSPKYLFRKEGQNVTLSCEQNLNHDAMYWYRQDPGQGLRLIYYSQIVNDFQKGDIAEGYSVSREKKESFPLTVTSAQKNPTAFYLCASLDPGLHNYGYTFGSGTRLTVV.